Below, 28 T cell receptor beta chains from the same sample are listed, as sequenced in a study of T cell responses to AZD1222 COVID-19 vaccine. Profiled with immunoSEQ multiplex PCR; TCRdb holds only in-frame clones, not every one. The sample has under 150,000 clones, approximately 87% seen once. The sequencing used peripheral blood, collected 28 days after the second AZD1222 dose. Receptors were obtained from an adult who received the AZD1222 COVID-19 vaccine.

The CDR3 DNA reads as TGTGCCTGGAGTCTCGGGGTACGGACTGAAGCTTTCTTT. Translating gives CAWSLGVRTEAFF. The chain employs TRBV30 and TRBJ1-1; D is unclear. Trimming removed 2 bases at V and 5 bases at J, with 12 bases between. The CDR3 runs to 13 residues. CDR1 is GTSNPN and CDR2 is SVGIG in the germline V gene (reference sequence).

The chain uses TRBV7-6 and TRBJ2-1; D is undetermined. V was pared by 2 bases and J by 8 bases, with 7 bases between. The CDR3 is 12 amino acids. Germline values: CDR1 SGHVS, CDR2 FNYEAQ. The DNA of the CDR3 is TGTGCCAGCAGCTTAAGCGTGGATGAGCAGTTCTTC. Translating gives CASSLSVDEQFF.

The chain joins TRBV4-3 to TRBJ2-3, with D possibly matching TRBD2 (6 bases). Germline V lookup: CDR1 LGHNA, CDR2 YSLEER. The CDR3 spans 15 residues. Trimming took off 4 bases at V and 1 base at J, with 12 bases between the two ends. The CDR3 region has the DNA TGCGCCAGCAGCCCCGGGGGTAGCGGCACAGATACGCAGTATTTT. This codes for CASSPGGSGTDTQYF.

This clone was detected a few times. CDR3 protein: CASRTSRTVYNSNQPQHF. In DNA, the CDR3 is TGTGCCAGTAGAACTAGCCGGACAGTCTACAATAGCAATCAGCCCCAGCATTTT. The chain links TRBV19 to TRBJ1-5; TRBD1 is a possible D gene (6 bases). The germline V gene encodes CDR1 LNHDA and CDR2 SQIVND (reference sequence). The CDR3 length is 18 residues. Between the trimmed V and J ends, which lost 6 bases and 0 bases, there was a span of 21 bases.

V gene TRBV24-1 combines with J gene TRBJ1-2, with no clear D. CDR1 and CDR2 from the germline V gene are KGHDR and SFDVKD. The CDR3 totals 12 residues. Between the trimmed V and J ends, which lost 5 bases and 5 bases, there was a span of 8 bases. In nucleotides, the CDR3 is TGTGCCACCAGTGTAGGGTCTTATGGCTACACCTTC. Translating gives CATSVGSYGYTF.

With regard to this clone: Sequence at one end of the junction differs from germline and may be a read error. This rearrangement joins TRBV6-5 to TRBJ2-7; 9 bases fit TRBD2. CDR1 MNHEY and CDR2 SVGAGI come from the germline V gene. The CDR3 has 14 amino acids. This CDR3 is CASRLAGASSEQYF. The CDR3 region has the DNA TGTGCCAGCAGATTAGCGGGAGCCTCCTCCGAGCAGTACTTC.

V usage is TRBV19 and J usage is TRBJ1-5; a possible D gene is TRBD1 (6 bases). The V and J ends lost 7 bases and 5 bases respectively, with 18 bases between them. This CDR3 is built from 15 residues. Germline CDR1 LNHDA, CDR2 SQIVND (reference sequence). As DNA, the CDR3 is TGTGCCAGTACCCCTAATACAGGGACCGATCAGCCCCAGCATTTT. Translating it yields CASTPNTGTDQPQHF.

The sample holds one count of this clone. The gene calls are TRBV9 and TRBJ2-2; D possibly uses TRBD1 or TRBD2 (6 bases each). CDR1 is SGDLS and CDR2 is YYNGEE in the germline V gene. V was trimmed by 2 bases and J by 0 bases, leaving 8 bases between them. The CDR3 spans 15 residues. Here the CDR3 reads CASSVGGANTGELFF. The CDR3 DNA is TGTGCCAGCAGCGTCGGGGGCGCGAACACCGGGGAGCTGTTTTTT.

The gene calls are TRBV9 and TRBJ1-1, with 7 bases that match TRBD1. This CDR3 has 14 amino acids. Germline V gives CDR1 SGDLS, CDR2 YYNGEE. Trimming at V came to 4 bases and at J to 2 bases, leaving 5 bases not matched to a gene. The CDR3 loop reads CASSPDRENTEAFF. In nucleotides, the CDR3 is TGTGCCAGCAGCCCAGACAGGGAAAACACTGAAGCTTTCTTT. Full variable domain (rest looked up from reference TRBV9 and TRBJ1-1): DSGVTQTPKHLITATGQRVTLRCSPRSGDLSVYWYQQSLDQGLQFLIQYYNGEERAKGNILERFSAQQFPDLHSELNLSSLELGDSALYFCASSPDRENTEAFFGQGTRLTVV.

This chain connects TRBV28 to TRBJ2-3; TRBD2 might be the D (6 bases). The V end was cut by 9 bases, the J end by 4 bases, with 17 bases between. Germline V gene lookup returns CDR1 MDHEN and CDR2 SYDVKM. The CDR3 is made up of 14 amino acids. DNA of the CDR3: TGTGCCAGTGGGACTCGCAGGGCTGCAGATACGCAGTATTTT. Encoded protein: CASGTRRAADTQYF.

For the CDR3, the DNA is TGTGCCAGCAGCTTCCTGGGGACACCTCATAATTCACCCCTCCACTTT. This gives the protein CASSFLGTPHNSPLHF. This chain joins TRBV5-8 and TRBJ1-6; D may be TRBD1 (6 bases). The germline V gene has CDR1 SGHTS and CDR2 YDEGEE. The V end lost 2 bases, the J end lost 5 bases, and 14 bases lay between the germline ends. This CDR3 is built from 16 residues. The full variable domain, with the rest looked up from reference TRBV5-8 and TRBJ1-6, is EAGVTQSPTHLIKTRGQQATLRCSPISGHTSVYWYQQALGLGLQFLLWYDEGEERNRGNFPPRFSGRQFPNYSSELNVNALELEDSALYLCASSFLGTPHNSPLHFGNGTRLTVT.

This clone has a single count. The V call is TRBV28, the J call TRBJ2-7; 8 bases map to TRBD2. Trimming cost V 1 base and J 2 bases; bases outside gene matches: 7. This CDR3 is built from 16 residues. Germline CDR1 reads MDHEN; CDR2 reads SYDVKM. Written as DNA, the CDR3 is TGTGCCAGCAGTTTATCTGTAGCGGGAACACCCTACGAGCAGTACTTC. Encoded protein: CASSLSVAGTPYEQYF.

This clone was detected only a few times. J is TRBJ2-7 and V is TRBV6-5; D is undetermined. This CDR3 has 12 amino acids. Trimming took 8 bases from V and 2 from J, leaving 10 bases between them. Germline CDR1 and CDR2: MNHEY and SVGAGI. CDR3 DNA: TGTGCCAGCGCCCAGATACCCTACGAGCAGTACTTC. Its translation is CASAQIPYEQYF.

The rearrangement links TRBV20-1 to TRBJ1-2; D is unresolved. The CDR3 is 10 residues long. Germline V lookup: CDR1 DFQATT, CDR2 SNEGSKA (reference sequence). Deletions cut 6 bases from V and 7 bases from J, with 9 bases between. CDR3 residues: CSAPQSGYTF. CDR3 bases: TGCAGTGCCCCCCAGAGTGGCTACACCTTC.

With respect to this clone: One junction end does not reproduce the germline sequence, and a read error may be involved. The genes are TRBV29-1 and TRBJ1-6, with D maybe TRBD1 (6 bases). Germline CDR1 SQVTM, CDR2 ANQGSEA. The CDR3 covers 13 residues. CDR3 loop: CSITGTYNSPLHF. CDR3 nucleotides: TGCAGCATAACCGGGACATATAACTCACCCCTCCACTTT.

This chain joins TRBV28 and TRBJ2-5; TRBD1 aligns across 9 bases. The CDR3 is made up of 15 amino acids. CDR1 and CDR2 (germline): MDHEN, SYDVKM. V shed 6 bases, J shed 3 bases, and the junction held 8 bases outside the gene matches. The CDR3 spells CASSVPGTGKETQYF. The CDR3, as DNA: TGTGCCAGCAGCGTACCCGGGACAGGGAAAGAGACCCAGTACTTC.

The chain carries TRBV4-3 and TRBJ2-7; D tentatively fits TRBD1 or TRBD2 (5 bases each). The V and J ends lost 0 bases and 4 bases respectively, with 19 bases between them. The CDR3 is made up of 17 amino acids. Per the germline V gene, CDR1 is LGHNA and CDR2 is YSLEER. CDR3 sequence reads: CASSQEVGVGELYEQYF. The CDR3 bases are TGCGCCAGCAGCCAAGAGGTCGGAGTGGGGGAGCTGTACGAGCAGTACTTC.

The chain joins TRBV7-9 to TRBJ2-1, with unresolved D. There are 13 residues in the CDR3. The germline CDR1 and CDR2 sequences are SEHNR and FQNEAQ (reference sequence). Trimming took off 5 bases at V and 4 bases at J, with 9 bases between the two ends. CDR3 in amino acids: CASSRPSYNEQFF. The CDR3 bases are TGTGCCAGCAGCAGACCCAGTTACAATGAGCAGTTCTTC.

V gene TRBV28 combines with J gene TRBJ1-5; 12 nucleotides line up with TRBD1. The junction had 11 bases not matched to a gene; V was cut back by 5 bases and J by 6 bases. The germline CDR1 and CDR2 sequences are MDHEN and SYDVKM. The CDR3 covers 17 residues. The CDR3 reads CASSPMAGTGGSQPQHF. The DNA for the CDR3 is TGTGCCAGCAGTCCCATGGCCGGGACAGGGGGCAGTCAGCCCCAGCATTTT.

This chain joins TRBV19 and TRBJ2-3, with TRBD1 identical over 7 bases. V trimming: 5 bases; J trimming: 1 base; junction bases outside the gene matches: 9. This CDR3 comprises 16 residues. CDR1 and CDR2 from the germline V gene are LNHDA and SQIVND (reference sequence). CDR3 loop: CASSPRQGKGTDTQYF. For the CDR3, the DNA is TGTGCCAGTAGTCCAAGACAGGGTAAGGGCACAGATACGCAGTATTTT.

CDR3 amino acids: CASSLGTTKNIQYF. The CDR3 DNA follows: TGTGCCAGCAGTTTAGGGACAACCAAAAACATTCAGTACTTC. The chain is built from TRBV28 and TRBJ2-4; D may be TRBD1 (6 bases). CDR1 and CDR2 (germline): MDHEN, SYDVKM. This CDR3 contains 14 residues. V shed 2 bases and J shed 2 bases, with 7 bases lying between them.

In its sample, this clone was seen once. The chain employs TRBV9 and TRBJ2-1; 7 nucleotides agree with TRBD1. V lost 3 bases and J lost 4; bases outside the gene matches: 10. Germline-derived CDR1 and CDR2 are SGDLS and YYNGEE. The CDR3 is made up of 16 amino acids. The CDR3 coding sequence is TGTGCCAGCAGCGGCTTACCGGGACAGCTTTACAATGAGCAGTTCTTC. It codes for CASSGLPGQLYNEQFF. Complete variable domain (other parts from reference TRBV9 and TRBJ2-1): DSGVTQTPKHLITATGQRVTLRCSPRSGDLSVYWYQQSLDQGLQFLIQYYNGEERAKGNILERFSAQQFPDLHSELNLSSLELGDSALYFCASSGLPGQLYNEQFFGPGTRLTVL.

This clone was counted a single time. The V and J genes are TRBV5-4 and TRBJ1-4, with no clear D. In germline, CDR1 is SGHNT, CDR2 YYREEE (reference sequence). The CDR3 is 15 amino acids. The V gene lost 4 bases and the J gene lost 2 bases, with 12 bases spanning the gap. CDR3 sequence: CASSPAGATNEKLFF. For the CDR3, the DNA is TGTGCCAGCAGCCCCGCAGGCGCGACTAATGAAAAACTGTTTTTT.

V usage is TRBV7-8 and J usage is TRBJ2-1; 7 bases agree with TRBD1. With V trimmed by 5 bases and J by 2 bases, 6 bases remained unmatched. Germline assignment: CDR1 SGHVS and CDR2 FQNEAQ. This CDR3 comprises 15 residues. The CDR3: CASSADRETYNEQFF. The DNA for the CDR3 is TGTGCCAGCAGCGCTGACAGGGAAACCTACAATGAGCAGTTCTTC.

This chain links TRBV28 with TRBJ1-3, with 7 bases that match TRBD1. Germline V gives CDR1 MDHEN, CDR2 SYDVKM. J gave up 0 bases and V 3 bases, and 8 bases lay outside the gene matches. This CDR3 region has 17 residues. CDR3 amino acids: CASSFQTGISSGNTIYF. CDR3 bases: TGTGCCAGCAGTTTCCAGACAGGGATCTCCTCTGGAAACACCATATATTTT.

This clone was detected once. The chain is built from TRBV12-5 and TRBJ2-2; TRBD1 matches 7 bases. The V gene's germline CDR1 is LGHNT and CDR2 FRNRAP. With 1 base clipped from V and 4 bases from J, the junction kept 12 bases outside the gene matches. The CDR3 is 18 residues long. The chain's CDR3 is CASGLGPKDRSGTGELFF. The CDR3 bases are TGTGCTAGTGGTTTGGGACCCAAGGACAGGTCTGGCACCGGGGAGCTGTTTTTT.

This clone was detected many times. The chain employs TRBV3-1 (or the pseudogene TRBV3-2) and TRBJ2-7; perhaps TRBD1 as D (6 bases). From germline, CDR1 is LGHDT and CDR2 YNNKEL (reference sequence). V lost 4 bases to trimming and J lost 0 bases, with 13 bases between them. CDR3 length: 15 residues. CDR3 protein: CASSPTGQNSYEQYV. CDR3 DNA: TGTGCCAGCAGCCCCACTGGACAGAACTCCTACGAGCAGTACGTC.

The chain carries TRBV29-1 and TRBJ2-2; perhaps TRBD2 as D (6 bases). Trimming removed 1 base from V and 5 bases from J, with 14 bases in between. The CDR3 is made up of 15 amino acids. Germline lookup yields CDR1 SQVTM and CDR2 ANQGSEA. The CDR3 loop is CSVEVRRVGTGELFF. The CDR3 nucleotides read TGCAGCGTTGAAGTTAGGAGGGTCGGGACCGGGGAGCTGTTTTTT.